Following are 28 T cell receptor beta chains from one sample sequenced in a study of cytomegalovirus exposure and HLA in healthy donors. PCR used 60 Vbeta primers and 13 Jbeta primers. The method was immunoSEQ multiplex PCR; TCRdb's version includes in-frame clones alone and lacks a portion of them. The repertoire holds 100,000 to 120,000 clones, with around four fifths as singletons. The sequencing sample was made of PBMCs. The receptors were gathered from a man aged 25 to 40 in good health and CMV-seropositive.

This chain's CDR3 is CASSDLRQGVRETQYF. The CDR3 DNA follows: TGCGCCAGCAGTGATTTGCGACAGGGGGTGCGGGAGACCCAGTACTTC. V gene TRBV10-2 combines with J gene TRBJ2-5; 9 bases align to TRBD1. From germline, CDR1 is WSHSY and CDR2 SAAADI. J was trimmed by 5 bases and V by 3 bases; bases with no gene match: 10. The CDR3 totals 16 residues.

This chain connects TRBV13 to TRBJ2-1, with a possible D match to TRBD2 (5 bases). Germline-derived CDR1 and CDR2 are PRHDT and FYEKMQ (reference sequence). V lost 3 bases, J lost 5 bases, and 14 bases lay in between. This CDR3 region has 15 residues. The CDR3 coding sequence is TGTGCCAGCAGCTTCATCCTAGCCGGGAACAATGAGCAGTTCTTC. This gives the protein CASSFILAGNNEQFF.

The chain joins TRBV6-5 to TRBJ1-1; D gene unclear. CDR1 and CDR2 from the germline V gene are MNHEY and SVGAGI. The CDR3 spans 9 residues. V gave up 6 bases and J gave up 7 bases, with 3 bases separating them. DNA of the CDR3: TGTGCCAGCAGACTTGAAGCTTTCTTT. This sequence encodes CASRLEAFF.

CDR3 nucleotide sequence: TGTGCCAGCAGAAGAGAGGGACGGGGGGCTGGAAATGAGCAGTTCTTC. Residues: CASRREGRGAGNEQFF. The chain carries TRBV13 and TRBJ2-1; perhaps TRBD2 as D (7 bases). This CDR3 spans 16 amino acids. Germline CDR1 is PRHDT and CDR2 is FYEKMQ (reference sequence). The V end lost 6 bases, the J end lost 7 bases, and 22 bases lay between the germline ends. The full variable domain, with the rest looked up from reference TRBV13 and TRBJ2-1, is AAGVIQSPRHLIKEKRETATLKCYPIPRHDTVYWYQQGPGQDPQFLISFYEKMQSDKGSIPDRFSAQQFSDYHSELNMSSLELGDSALYFCASRREGRGAGNEQFFGPGTRLTVL.

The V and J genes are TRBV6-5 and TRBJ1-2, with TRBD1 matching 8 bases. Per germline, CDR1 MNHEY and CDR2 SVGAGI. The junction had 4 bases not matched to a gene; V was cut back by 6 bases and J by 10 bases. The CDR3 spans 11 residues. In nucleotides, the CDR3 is TGTGCCAGCAGCGGACAGGGTGCCTACACCTTC. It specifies CASSGQGAYTF.

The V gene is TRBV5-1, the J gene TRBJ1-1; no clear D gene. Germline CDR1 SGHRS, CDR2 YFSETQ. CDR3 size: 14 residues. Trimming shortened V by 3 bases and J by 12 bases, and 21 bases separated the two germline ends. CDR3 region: CASSSNGLGGKTFF. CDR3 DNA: TGCGCCAGCAGCTCTAACGGACTAGGAGGAAAAACTTTCTTT. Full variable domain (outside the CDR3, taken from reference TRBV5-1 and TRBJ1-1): KAGVTQTPRYLIKTRGQQVTLSCSPISGHRSVSWYQQTPGQGLQFLFEYFSETQRNKGNFPGRFSGRQFSNSRSEMNVSTLELGDSALYLCASSSNGLGGKTFFGQGTRLTVV.

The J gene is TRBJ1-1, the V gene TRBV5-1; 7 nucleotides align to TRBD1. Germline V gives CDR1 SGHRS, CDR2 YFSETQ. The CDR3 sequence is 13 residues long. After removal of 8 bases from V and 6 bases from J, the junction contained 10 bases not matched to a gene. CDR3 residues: CASKRTQGAEAFF. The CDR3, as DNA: TGCGCCAGTAAGAGGACCCAGGGGGCTGAAGCTTTCTTT.

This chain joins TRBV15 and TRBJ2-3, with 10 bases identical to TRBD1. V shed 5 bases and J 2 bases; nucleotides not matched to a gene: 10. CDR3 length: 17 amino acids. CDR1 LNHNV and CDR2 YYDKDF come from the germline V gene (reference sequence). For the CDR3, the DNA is TGTGCCACCAGCGCACGACGGACAGGGGGAGTCACAGATACGCAGTATTTT. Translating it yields CATSARRTGGVTDTQYF.

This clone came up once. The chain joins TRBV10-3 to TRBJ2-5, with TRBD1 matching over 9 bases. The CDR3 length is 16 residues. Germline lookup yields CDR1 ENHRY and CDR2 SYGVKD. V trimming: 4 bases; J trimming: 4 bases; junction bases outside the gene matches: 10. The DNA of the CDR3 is TGTGCCATCAGTGCAGGGGACAGGGACGTAGGAGAGACCCAGTACTTC. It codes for CAISAGDRDVGETQYF.

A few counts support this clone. Here the CDR3 reads CASSAEANYGYTF. The CDR3 bases are TGTGCCAGCAGCGCCGAGGCTAACTATGGCTACACCTTC. The V gene is TRBV2, the J gene TRBJ1-2; D gene uncertain. Germline CDR1 reads SNHLY; CDR2 reads FYNNEI. The CDR3 totals 13 residues. Trimming took 6 bases from V and 0 from J, leaving 8 bases between them.

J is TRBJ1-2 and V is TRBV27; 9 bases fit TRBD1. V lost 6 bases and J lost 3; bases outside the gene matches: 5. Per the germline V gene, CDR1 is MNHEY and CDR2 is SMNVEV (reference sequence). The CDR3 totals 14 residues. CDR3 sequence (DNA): TGTGCCAGCAGATACAGGGGGCGAGACTATGGCTACACCTTC. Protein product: CASRYRGRDYGYTF.

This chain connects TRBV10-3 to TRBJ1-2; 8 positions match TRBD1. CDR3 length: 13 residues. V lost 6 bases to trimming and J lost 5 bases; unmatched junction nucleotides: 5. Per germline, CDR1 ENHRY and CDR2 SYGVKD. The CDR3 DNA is TGTGCCATCAGCGGGGACAGGCAGTATGGCTACACCTTC. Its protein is CAISGDRQYGYTF.

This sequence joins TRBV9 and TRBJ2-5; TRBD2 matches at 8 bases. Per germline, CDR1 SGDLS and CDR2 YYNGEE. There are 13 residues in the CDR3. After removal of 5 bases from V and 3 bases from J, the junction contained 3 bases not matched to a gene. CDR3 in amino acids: CASRDGGEETQYF. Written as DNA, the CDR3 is TGTGCCAGCAGAGACGGGGGGGAAGAGACCCAGTACTTC.

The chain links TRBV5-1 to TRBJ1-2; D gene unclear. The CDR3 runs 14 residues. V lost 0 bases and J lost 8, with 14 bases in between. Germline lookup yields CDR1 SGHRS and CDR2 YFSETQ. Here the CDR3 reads CASSLATGSYGYTF. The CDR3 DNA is TGCGCCAGCAGCTTGGCTACGGGGAGTTACGGCTACACCTTC.

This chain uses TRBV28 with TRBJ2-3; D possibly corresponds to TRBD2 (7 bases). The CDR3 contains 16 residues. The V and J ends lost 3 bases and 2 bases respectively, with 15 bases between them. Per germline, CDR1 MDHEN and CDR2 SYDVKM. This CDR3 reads CASSFGGGYLTDTQYF. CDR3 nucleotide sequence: TGTGCCAGCAGTTTCGGCGGGGGCTACCTCACAGATACGCAGTATTTT.

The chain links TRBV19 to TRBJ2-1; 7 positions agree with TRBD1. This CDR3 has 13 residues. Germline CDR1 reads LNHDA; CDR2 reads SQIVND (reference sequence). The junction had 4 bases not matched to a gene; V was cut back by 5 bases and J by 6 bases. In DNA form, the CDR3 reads TGTGCCAGTAGTTCGGCAGGGGGCAATGAGCAGTTCTTC. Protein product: CASSSAGGNEQFF.

CDR3 nucleotides: TGTGCCAGCAGGAGGGGGCAGTCCTACGAGCAGTACTTC. Translated, it gives CASRRGQSYEQYF. The V call is TRBV25-1, the J call TRBJ2-7, with 7 nucleotides matching TRBD1. Trimming took 6 bases from V and 1 from J; bases not matched to a gene: 3. The CDR3 spans 13 residues. Per germline, CDR1 MGHDK and CDR2 SYGVNS.

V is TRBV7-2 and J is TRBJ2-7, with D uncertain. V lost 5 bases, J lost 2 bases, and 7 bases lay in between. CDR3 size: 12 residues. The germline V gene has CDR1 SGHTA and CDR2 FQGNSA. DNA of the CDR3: TGTGCCAGCAGCACTCTAGCCTACGAGCAGTACTTC. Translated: CASSTLAYEQYF.

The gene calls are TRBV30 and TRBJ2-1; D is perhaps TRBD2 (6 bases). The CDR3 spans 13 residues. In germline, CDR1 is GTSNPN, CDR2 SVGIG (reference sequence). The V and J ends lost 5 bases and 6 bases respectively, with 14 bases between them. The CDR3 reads CAWVAELTNEQFF. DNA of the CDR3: TGTGCCTGGGTAGCGGAGCTGACCAATGAGCAGTTCTTC.

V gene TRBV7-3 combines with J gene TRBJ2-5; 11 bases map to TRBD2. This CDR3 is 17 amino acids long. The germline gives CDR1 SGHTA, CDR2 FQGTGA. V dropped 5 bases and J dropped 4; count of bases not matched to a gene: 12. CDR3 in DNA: TGTGCCAGCAGCCCGCCGGGTAGCGGGGGGGCTGGAGAGACCCAGTACTTC. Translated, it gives CASSPPGSGGAGETQYF.

CDR3 in amino acids: CASSEVTGGGGELFF. The CDR3 DNA reads as TGTGCCAGCAGTGAGGTGACAGGGGGCGGCGGGGAGCTGTTTTTT. V and J are TRBV2 and TRBJ2-2; the match to TRBD1 covers 10 bases. From germline, CDR1 is SNHLY and CDR2 FYNNEI. This CDR3 has 15 amino acids. The junction had 5 bases not matched to a gene; V was cut back by 3 bases and J by 7 bases. Full variable domain (rest looked up from reference TRBV2 and TRBJ2-2): EPEVTQTPSHQVTQMGQEVILRCVPISNHLYFYWYRQILGQKVEFLVSFYNNEISEKSEIFDDQFSVERPDGSNFTLKIRSTKLEDSAMYFCASSEVTGGGGELFFGEGSRLTVL.

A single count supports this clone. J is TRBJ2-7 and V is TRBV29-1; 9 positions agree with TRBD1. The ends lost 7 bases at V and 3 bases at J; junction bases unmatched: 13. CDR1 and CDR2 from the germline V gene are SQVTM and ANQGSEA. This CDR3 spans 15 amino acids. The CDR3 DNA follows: TGCAGCGCAGGGGGAACAGGGGGCGAGTTCTACGAGCAGTACTTC. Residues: CSAGGTGGEFYEQYF.

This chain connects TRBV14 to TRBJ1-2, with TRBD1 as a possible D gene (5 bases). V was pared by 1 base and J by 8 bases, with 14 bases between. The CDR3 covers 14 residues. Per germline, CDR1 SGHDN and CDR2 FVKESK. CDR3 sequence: CASSQVRGGNGYTF. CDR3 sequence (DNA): TGTGCCAGCAGCCAAGTCCGGGGGGGTAACGGCTACACCTTC.

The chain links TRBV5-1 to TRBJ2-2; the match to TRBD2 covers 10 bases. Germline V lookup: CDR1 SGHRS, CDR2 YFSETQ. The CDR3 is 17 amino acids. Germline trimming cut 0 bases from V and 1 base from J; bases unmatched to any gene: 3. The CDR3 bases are TGCGCCAGCAGCTTGGGGCTAGCGGGGGAGAACACCGGGGAGCTGTTTTTT. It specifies CASSLGLAGENTGELFF.

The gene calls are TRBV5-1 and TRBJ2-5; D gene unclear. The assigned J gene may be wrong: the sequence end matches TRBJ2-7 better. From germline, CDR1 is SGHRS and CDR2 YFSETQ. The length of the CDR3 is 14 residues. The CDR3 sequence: CASSRGWISYEQYF. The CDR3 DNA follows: TGCGCCAGCAGCCGAGGTTGGATTTCCTACGAGCAGTACTTC.

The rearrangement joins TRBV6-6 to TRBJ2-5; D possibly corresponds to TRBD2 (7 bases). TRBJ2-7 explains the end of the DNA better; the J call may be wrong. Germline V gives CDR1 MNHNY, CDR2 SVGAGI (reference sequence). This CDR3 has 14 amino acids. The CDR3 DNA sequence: TGTGCCAGCAGTCACAGGGAGGGGGGCGGCGAGCAGTACTTC. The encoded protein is CASSHREGGGEQYF.

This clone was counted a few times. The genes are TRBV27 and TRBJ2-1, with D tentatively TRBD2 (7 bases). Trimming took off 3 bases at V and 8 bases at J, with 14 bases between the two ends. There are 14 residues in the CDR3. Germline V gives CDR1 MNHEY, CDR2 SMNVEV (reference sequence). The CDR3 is CASSLRAGADEQFF. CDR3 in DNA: TGTGCCAGCAGTTTGCGGGCGGGGGCTGATGAGCAGTTCTTC.

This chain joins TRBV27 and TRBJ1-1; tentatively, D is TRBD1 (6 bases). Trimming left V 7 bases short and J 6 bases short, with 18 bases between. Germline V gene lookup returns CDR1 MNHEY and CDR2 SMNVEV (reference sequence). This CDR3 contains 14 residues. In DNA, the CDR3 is TGTGCCAGCAAAGGGGGGGGCGGTTTGGCTGAAGCTTTCTTT. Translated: CASKGGGGLAEAFF.